A selection of T cell receptor beta chains follows, all from one sample in a study of blood T cell repertoires in COVID-19. The method was immunoSEQ multiplex PCR; TCRdb's version includes in-frame clones alone and lacks a portion of them. The sample gives hundreds of thousands of clones, roughly nine tenths of which show up once; 1.1% is in the top ten. Input material: PBMCs or T cells enriched from blood (not recorded which). All receptors derive from a man in his thirties or forties who had recovered from COVID-19. Both conserved end residues are part of each CDR3. D genes are given only for firm matches.

J	V	D	CDR3
TRBJ1-2	TRBV28	NA	CATTYSYGYTF
TRBJ1-1	TRBV5-1	NA	CASSRRGNTEAFF
TRBJ1-6	TRBV21-1	NA	CASSKTAGTYNSPLHF
TRBJ1-1	TRBV12-3/TRBV12-4	TRBD1	CASSWTGNTEAFF
TRBJ1-2	TRBV28	TRBD1	CASSTPGTGGLLNYGYTF
TRBJ2-5	TRBV27	TRBD1	CASSLTGQLETQYF
TRBJ1-2	TRBV19	NA	CASSLQGYGYTF
TRBJ1-5	TRBV19	TRBD1	CASSTDRVGSNQPQHF
TRBJ2-3	TRBV5-1	NA	CASRSAGLTSTDTQYF
TRBJ2-7	TRBV9	TRBD2	CASSTGISGRMYF
TRBJ2-7	TRBV19	TRBD2	CASRILAFNYEQYF
TRBJ2-7	TRBV3-1/TRBV3-2	TRBD2	CASSQLAGGPNEQYF
TRBJ1-1	TRBV9	NA	CASSVEGTEAFF
TRBJ1-6	TRBV5-1	TRBD1	CASSLSGQSNSPLHF
TRBJ1-1	TRBV7-9	NA	CASSLGTTEAFF
TRBJ2-1	TRBV5-1	TRBD2	CASSLAGGGSYNEQFF
TRBJ2-3	TRBV7-6	NA	CASSSIRGQGGTQYF
TRBJ2-7	TRBV10-1	TRBD2	CASSENSGRLGEQYF
TRBJ1-6	TRBV10-1	TRBD1	CASRKRKGQGSSYNSPLHF
TRBJ2-1	TRBV7-3	TRBD1	CASSFRQGSISYNEQFF
TRBJ1-3	TRBV5-1	NA	CASSLSGNSGNTIYF
TRBJ2-7	TRBV28	TRBD1	CASRLDRGSYEQYF
TRBJ2-3	TRBV18	NA	CASSPLDTASTDTQYF
TRBJ1-1	TRBV19	NA	CASRPEGRTEAFF
TRBJ2-7	TRBV7-2	TRBD2	CASSLAWVAGGFVYEQYF
TRBJ2-5	TRBV18	TRBD1	CASSPGRGQGETQYF
TRBJ2-1	TRBV4-1	TRBD2	CASSQVRTAGTSESYEQFF
TRBJ2-7	TRBV10-3	TRBD1	CAISDPGTGVDYEQYF
TRBJ2-1	TRBV28	NA	CASSPSSGGRYNEQFF
TRBJ1-1	TRBV28	TRBD1	CAGGTGVNTEAFF
TRBJ2-3	TRBV9	NA	CASSVGGSQGTDTQYF
TRBJ2-1	TRBV25-1	TRBD2	CASSTSGSGGYNEQFF
TRBJ1-2	TRBV3-1/TRBV3-2	NA	CASSQVPQANYGYTF
TRBJ1-4	TRBV11-2	NA	CASSLYTASEKLFF
TRBJ2-2	TRBV7-9	NA	CASSPRESKRGELFF
TRBJ1-2	TRBV19	TRBD1	CASSSSGQIYGYTF
TRBJ2-1	TRBV5-1	TRBD2	CASGLAESYNEQFF
TRBJ1-1	TRBV15	NA	CATSRDEAFLPEAFF
TRBJ1-1	TRBV28	TRBD1	CATRSRDRGYWTEAFF
TRBJ2-7	TRBV6-5	TRBD2	CASTRSGGRTYEQYF
TRBJ1-4	TRBV18	TRBD1	CASSAGTVDEKLFF